This passage covers 25 T cell receptor beta chains from one sample sequenced in a study of T-cell reconstitution after alpha-beta-depleted transplantation in children (dated by TCRdb to 2015 to 2016). The sample's treatment or condition, from its label and the paper: allogeneic hematopoietic cell transplantation with graft depleted of TCRalphabeta T cells and CD19 B cells. Receptor libraries were prepared by PCR. Sequencing instrument: Illumina HiSeq 2500. TCR library preparation used molecular barcoding, with unique molecular identifiers applied to normalize quantification of the TCRbeta repertoire. TCRdb ran its own pipeline on the public reads, namely fastp trimming at Q25 and MiXCR clone calling, and kept in-frame beta chains. Duplicate CDR3 protein sequences are folded into a single record with the most common DNA and genes. Present in this sample are about 980,000 distinct CDR3 sequences, about 26% of which were seen just once. The top ten hold 28% of the sample.

Specimen: PBMCs, mostly from graft donor cells, collected 360 days after TCRalphabeta/CD19-depleted stem cell transplant. The receptors shown here come from a boy under two years old who had a stem cell transplant for SCID, so the T cells may come from the graft donor.

This clonotype appeared many times. The chain uses TRBV7-9 and TRBJ1-1; 7 bases align to TRBD1. The CDR3 consists of 15 residues. CDR1 SEHNR and CDR2 FQNEAQ come from the germline V gene (reference sequence). V lost 5 bases and J lost 6; bases outside the gene matches: 12. CDR3 amino acids: CASSPGQVAIPEAFF. In nucleotides, the CDR3 is TGTGCCAGCAGCCCTGGACAGGTTGCGATCCCTGAAGCTTTCTTT.

The gene calls are TRBV30 and TRBJ2-1, with 13 bases lining up with TRBD2. This CDR3 is built from 15 residues. Germline CDR1 GTSNPN, CDR2 SVGIG (reference sequence). The V segment lost 3 bases and the J segment 6 bases; nucleotides outside the gene matches: 5. CDR3 residues: CAWSLTSGGVNEQFF. For the CDR3, the DNA is TGTGCCTGGAGCCTAACTAGCGGGGGGGTCAATGAGCAGTTCTTC.

The chain combines TRBV7-8 with TRBJ1-1; 9 bases match TRBD1. The CDR3 spans 16 residues. Trimming took 1 base from V and 1 from J; bases not matched to a gene: 4. CDR1 and CDR2 (germline): SGHVS, FQNEAQ. The CDR3 bases are TGTGCCAGCAGCTTAGGGGACAGGGCCCGGAACACTGAAGCTTTCTTT. Translated: CASSLGDRARNTEAFF.

This clonotype was observed a handful of times. This chain uses TRBV20-1 with TRBJ2-5, with D possibly TRBD1 on 5 matching bases. The germline CDR1 and CDR2 sequences are DFQATT and SNEGSKA (reference sequence). Trimming took 5 bases from V and 9 from J, leaving 22 bases between them. This CDR3 has 14 amino acids. The CDR3 spells CSASPTAPIEAQYF. CDR3 nucleotide sequence: TGCAGTGCTTCGCCGACAGCTCCAATTGAGGCCCAGTACTTC.

The V call is TRBV11-2, the J call TRBJ2-3; TRBD2 matches 8 bases. The length of the CDR3 is 20 residues. Germline V CDR1 and CDR2: SGHAT, FQNNGV. V lost 1 base, J lost 4 bases, and 19 bases stayed unmatched. Here the CDR3 DNA reads TGTGCCAGCAGCTTAGGTCGGCTAGCGGGTGCCATTAGGGTGTCAGATACGCAGTATTTT. Encoded protein: CASSLGRLAGAIRVSDTQYF.

This clonotype was detected many times. The chain uses TRBV28 and TRBJ2-7; the D is unclear. The CDR3 length is 15 residues. Germline lookup yields CDR1 MDHEN and CDR2 SYDVKM. Trimming took off 6 bases at V and 0 bases at J, with 15 bases between the two ends. The DNA of the CDR3 is TGTGCCAGCAGCCTTGTAAGTTTGAGCTCCTACGAGCAGTACTTC. Protein product: CASSLVSLSSYEQYF.

In its sample, this clonotype was seen a few times. The chain links TRBV20-1 to TRBJ2-1, with 8 bases identical to TRBD2. This CDR3 comprises 16 residues. Trimming at V came to 3 bases and at J to 4 bases, leaving 11 bases not matched to a gene. CDR1 DFQATT and CDR2 SNEGSKA come from the germline V gene (reference sequence). The CDR3 loop reads CSASFFGGGPYNEQFF. The DNA for the CDR3 is TGCAGTGCTAGTTTCTTCGGCGGGGGGCCATACAATGAGCAGTTCTTC.

The table lists this clonotype with a few counts. V is TRBV7-8 and J is TRBJ2-7; perhaps TRBD1 as D (5 bases). The ends were cut back, 0 bases at V and 9 bases at J, with 12 bases in the middle. The CDR3 loop spans 13 amino acids. The V gene's germline CDR1 is SGHVS and CDR2 FQNEAQ. Here the CDR3 reads CASSLAFRAGQYF. The CDR3 DNA sequence: TGTGCCAGCAGCTTAGCGTTCAGGGCAGGGCAGTACTTC.

This clonotype occurred a few times. This sequence joins TRBV20-1 and TRBJ2-7; 9 bases match TRBD2. The germline V gene has CDR1 DFQATT and CDR2 SNEGSKA (reference sequence). V dropped 0 bases and J dropped 5; count of bases not matched to a gene: 8. CDR3 length equals 15 residues. CDR3 nucleotides: TGCAGTGCTAGAGAGGCGGGGGGGCCTTCCCACGAGCAGTACTTC. This gives the protein CSAREAGGPSHEQYF.

As for this clonotype: A read error may account for a junction end that differs from germline. The gene calls are TRBV12-3 or TRBV12-4 and TRBJ2-6, with D perhaps TRBD1 (6 bases). This CDR3 is 15 amino acids long. CDR3 residues: CASRLGGSGANVLTF. CDR3 coding DNA: TGTGCCAGCAGATTAGGGGGATCTGGGGCCAACGTCCTGACTTTC.

In this sample, this clonotype turned up a few times. The rearrangement joins TRBV5-4 to TRBJ2-1, with D possibly matching TRBD1 (6 bases). CDR3 length equals 16 residues. Germline V lookup: CDR1 SGHNT, CDR2 YYREEE (reference sequence). V lost 0 bases and J lost 2, with 12 bases in between. The chain's CDR3 is CASSLAWGPPYNEQFF. CDR3 coding DNA: TGTGCCAGCAGCTTGGCCTGGGGGCCGCCCTACAATGAGCAGTTCTTC. Drawing the rest from reference TRBV5-4 and TRBJ2-1, the complete variable domain is ETGVTQSPTHLIKTRGQQVTLRCSSQSGHNTVSWYQQALGQGPQFIFQYYREEENGRGNFPPRFSGLQFPNYSSELNVNALELDDSALYLCASSLAWGPPYNEQFFGPGTRLTVL.

V usage is TRBV28 and J usage is TRBJ1-2; TRBD1 aligns across 11 bases. CDR1 and CDR2 from the germline V gene are MDHEN and SYDVKM. This CDR3 is built from 16 residues. The V and J ends lost 6 bases and 2 bases, in that order; junction bases with no gene match: 8. The CDR3 DNA reads as TGTGCCAGCAGGACTTCCGGGACAGGGGGGAACTATGGCTACACCTTC. Its translation is CASRTSGTGGNYGYTF.

This clonotype came up a few times. The V gene is TRBV10-3, the J gene TRBJ1-5, with 9 positions matching TRBD1. The CDR3 is 14 amino acids. Germline V gives CDR1 ENHRY, CDR2 SYGVKD. V dropped 3 bases and J dropped 6; count of bases not matched to a gene: 3. CDR3 protein: CAISEQGARQPQHF. The DNA of the CDR3 is TGTGCCATCAGTGAACAGGGGGCTCGTCAGCCCCAGCATTTT.

A few counts support this clonotype. CDR3 in amino acids: CASSSPGLTGVGTEAFF. In nucleotides, the CDR3 is TGTGCCAGCAGCTCTCCCGGACTGACAGGGGTAGGCACTGAAGCTTTCTTT. The chain uses TRBV7-9 and TRBJ1-1; 8 bases match TRBD1. Germline V gene data show CDR1 as SEHNR and CDR2 as FQNEAQ (reference sequence). The CDR3 totals 17 residues. V was clipped by 4 bases and J by 4 bases; unmatched bases: 14.

This clonotype occurred a few times. The V and J genes are TRBV29-1 and TRBJ1-1, with D possibly being TRBD1 (6 bases). The CDR3 runs 11 residues. V was clipped by 4 bases and J by 10 bases, with 13 bases between them. Looked up from germline, CDR1 is SQVTM and CDR2 is ANQGSEA. The CDR3 nucleotides read TGCAGCGTTGTTTGGGGGCAGGGAGCTTTCTTT. It encodes CSVVWGQGAFF.

The chain joins TRBV29-1 to TRBJ2-3, with a possible D match to TRBD1 (5 bases). The germline V and J ends were trimmed by 5 bases and 2 bases, with 11 bases remaining between them. The V gene's germline CDR1 is SQVTM and CDR2 ANQGSEA. The CDR3 spans 13 residues. CDR3 loop: CSVWTPPTDTQYF. DNA for the CDR3: TGCAGCGTTTGGACACCACCCACAGATACGCAGTATTTT.

This clonotype occurred a few times. V and J are TRBV5-6 and TRBJ2-3; 7 bases are a match to TRBD2. Germline V gene sequence: CDR1 SGHDT, CDR2 YYEEEE. V lost 3 bases and J lost 6; bases outside the gene matches: 4. The CDR3 extends over 13 amino acids. CDR3: CASSWRGGDTQYF. The CDR3 nucleotides are TGTGCCAGCAGCTGGCGGGGAGGGGATACGCAGTATTTT. The variable domain in full, with the rest retrieved from reference TRBV5-6 and TRBJ2-3, is DAGVTQSPTHLIKTRGQQVTLRCSPKSGHDTVSWYQQALGQGPQFIFQYYEEEERQRGNFPDRFSGHQFPNYSSELNVNALLLGDSALYLCASSWRGGDTQYFGPGTRLTVL.

The V and J genes are TRBV20-1 and TRBJ1-2, with D tentatively TRBD1 (5 bases). The ends were cut back, 6 bases at V and 8 bases at J, with 28 bases in the middle. The germline gives CDR1 DFQATT, CDR2 SNEGSKA (reference sequence). This CDR3 has 16 residues. Here the CDR3 DNA reads TGCAGTGCCCCTTCCAGGGAGGTAAACGCTTGGGGAGGCTACACCTTC. Amino acids: CSAPSREVNAWGGYTF.

V and J are TRBV5-1 and TRBJ2-4; D is uncertain. Germline assignment: CDR1 SGHRS and CDR2 YFSETQ. The CDR3 covers 13 residues. V was trimmed by 0 bases and J by 8 bases, leaving 9 bases between them. The CDR3 reads CASSLGSRDIQYF. CDR3 bases: TGCGCCAGCAGCTTGGGTAGTCGCGACATTCAGTACTTC.

This clonotype was detected many times. This rearrangement joins TRBV29-1 to TRBJ1-1; TRBD1 agrees at 8 bases. After removal of 4 bases from V and 4 bases from J, the junction contained 8 bases not matched to a gene. CDR1 is SQVTM and CDR2 is ANQGSEA in the germline V gene. The length of the CDR3 is 14 residues. The CDR3 here is CSVGNRGRITEAFF. CDR3 sequence (DNA): TGCAGCGTTGGAAACAGGGGGAGGATCACTGAAGCTTTCTTT.

This clonotype was found a few times. J is TRBJ2-2 and V is TRBV5-8; no definite D call. Per germline, CDR1 SGHTS and CDR2 YDEGEE. The V end lost 4 bases, the J end lost 1 base, and 11 bases lay between the germline ends. This CDR3 comprises 15 residues. The CDR3 sequence is CASSLDTWNTGELFF. CDR3 in DNA: TGTGCCAGCAGCCTTGACACTTGGAACACCGGGGAGCTGTTTTTT. The full variable domain, its missing parts supplied by reference TRBV5-8 and TRBJ2-2, is EAGVTQSPTHLIKTRGQQATLRCSPISGHTSVYWYQQALGLGLQFLLWYDEGEERNRGNFPPRFSGRQFPNYSSELNVNALELEDSALYLCASSLDTWNTGELFFGEGSRLTVL.

This clonotype was seen a handful of times. The chain employs TRBV9 and TRBJ2-7; weak D call: TRBD2 (6 bases). Germline V CDR1 and CDR2: SGDLS, YYNGEE. Trimming left V 4 bases short and J 4 bases short, with 18 bases between. The CDR3 runs 15 residues. The CDR3 nucleotides are TGTGCCAGCAGCTCCAGGGTGGAGGGCCTTTACGAGCAGTACTTC. This codes for CASSSRVEGLYEQYF.

This clonotype was counted only a few times. This chain connects TRBV12-3 or TRBV12-4 to TRBJ1-2; 7 nucleotides agree with TRBD1. This CDR3 has 13 residues. V shed 6 bases, J shed 5 bases, and the junction held 6 bases outside the gene matches. As DNA, the CDR3 is TGTGCCAGCAGGTTGACAGGGCCGTATGGCTACACCTTC. As protein: CASRLTGPYGYTF.

The table lists this clonotype with a few counts. The V and J genes are TRBV5-1 and TRBJ2-4, with TRBD1 matching over 10 bases. CDR1 is SGHRS and CDR2 is YFSETQ in the germline V gene. This CDR3 is 17 amino acids long. V was pared by 4 bases and J by 7 bases, with 14 bases of the junction left unmatched. CDR3 residues: CASSTATGGSWENIQYF. For the CDR3, the DNA is TGCGCCAGCAGCACTGCGACAGGGGGCTCATGGGAGAACATTCAGTACTTC.

The CDR3 DNA follows: TGCGCCAGCAGCCAAGATGCCAGCTATGGCTACACCTTC. Amino acid sequence: CASSQDASYGYTF. This rearrangement joins TRBV4-3 to TRBJ1-2; D not resolved. V was pared by 0 bases and J by 4 bases, with 6 bases between. Germline CDR1 and CDR2: LGHNA and YSLEER. This CDR3 region has 13 residues.